The next 30 T cell receptor beta chains were all read from a single sample in a study of T cells in Graves' hyperthyroidism and ophthalmopathy. Amplified TCR beta CDR3 regions came from RNA transcripts. The HTBI primer set was used in a first-round RT-PCR of the TCR CDR3. TCRdb re-called the multiplex PCR reads through MiXCR, storing one row per CDR3 protein. Here the sample spans around 660,000 distinct CDR3 sequences, about 45% being singletons. Sequencing was carried out using peripheral blood or thyroid tissue (not recorded which). The source of these receptors is an adult man with Graves' disease, either hyperthyroidism or ophthalmopathy (not recorded which).

The DNA of the CDR3 is TGTGCCAGCAGTGGAGGAGGGGGCCCTGAGACCCAGTACTTC. Residues: CASSGGGGPETQYF. The chain employs TRBV25-1 and TRBJ2-5, with D tentatively TRBD1 (7 bases). CDR1 is MGHDK and CDR2 is SYGVNS in the germline V gene. V dropped 4 bases and J dropped 5 bases, with 14 bases sitting between them. The CDR3 extends over 14 amino acids.

V gene TRBV5-4 combines with J gene TRBJ1-6, with D perhaps TRBD1 (5 bases). The CDR3 loop spans 15 amino acids. Germline V gene lookup returns CDR1 SGHNT and CDR2 YYREEE (reference sequence). Trimming cost V 3 bases and J 7 bases, with 14 bases left between them. CDR3 nucleotide sequence: TGTGCCAGCAGCTCGGGTAGGGGTAAGAATTCACCCCTCCACTTT. The encoded protein is CASSSGRGKNSPLHF. Full variable domain (rest looked up from reference TRBV5-4 and TRBJ1-6): ETGVTQSPTHLIKTRGQQVTLRCSSQSGHNTVSWYQQALGQGPQFIFQYYREEENGRGNFPPRFSGLQFPNYSSELNVNALELDDSALYLCASSSGRGKNSPLHFGNGTRLTVT.

A few counts support this clonotype. The V and J genes are TRBV10-3 and TRBJ1-2; D gene ambiguous. This CDR3 region has 12 residues. Trimming left V 10 bases short and J 8 bases short, with 17 bases between. Per the germline V gene, CDR1 is ENHRY and CDR2 is SYGVKD. The CDR3 DNA sequence: TGTGCCAGCACCCAGGCTCACGGAGGCTACACCTTC. This gives the protein CASTQAHGGYTF.

In this sample, this clonotype turned up many times. The J gene is TRBJ2-7, the V gene TRBV15, with 13 bases identical to TRBD2. The length of the CDR3 is 17 residues. CDR1 is LNHNV, CDR2 YYDKDF, per germline (reference sequence). J lost 3 bases, V lost 0 bases, and 5 bases had no gene match. The CDR3 spells CATSRDQTSGRSYEQYF. The CDR3 nucleotides read TGTGCCACCAGCAGAGACCAGACTAGCGGGAGGAGCTACGAGCAGTACTTC.

This clonotype was detected only once. The V gene is TRBV5-1, the J gene TRBJ2-7; D call uncertain. Germline CDR1 is SGHRS and CDR2 is YFSETQ. V dropped 2 bases and J dropped 0 bases, with 9 bases sitting between them. The CDR3 has 14 amino acids. DNA for the CDR3: TGCGCCAGCAGCTTCAGTAGTAGCTCCTACGAGCAGTACTTC. This translates into CASSFSSSSYEQYF.

This clonotype was detected a few times. The rearrangement joins TRBV5-4 to TRBJ2-7, with a possible D match to TRBD2 (7 bases). The V gene lost 4 bases and the J gene lost 5 bases, with 16 bases spanning the gap. Germline assignment: CDR1 SGHNT and CDR2 YYREEE (reference sequence). The CDR3 sequence is 14 residues long. The CDR3 protein is CASSPQSGGHEQYF. The CDR3 DNA sequence: TGTGCCAGCAGCCCGCAGTCGGGGGGCCACGAGCAGTACTTC.

The CDR3 DNA sequence: TGTGCCAGCAGACCATCGCGGCCCCCCTACGAGCAGTACTTC. This codes for CASRPSRPPYEQYF. The chain combines TRBV16 with TRBJ2-7; D ambiguous. Trimming took 6 bases from V and 2 from J, leaving 14 bases between them. Germline assignment: CDR1 KGHSY and CDR2 FQNENV. The CDR3 spans 14 residues.

This chain joins TRBV7-2 and TRBJ2-7; 9 bases are shared with TRBD2. The V segment lost 11 bases and the J segment 6 bases; nucleotides outside the gene matches: 17. The CDR3 covers 15 residues. CDR1 is SGHTA and CDR2 is FQGNSA in the germline V gene. In DNA form, the CDR3 reads TGTGCCTGGAGTTTCGGCGGGAGGGCCAGGGGCGAGCAGTACTTC. Its translation is CAWSFGGRARGEQYF.

There are a few counts of this clonotype. This chain links TRBV12-3 or TRBV12-4 with TRBJ2-5; D is tentatively TRBD1 or TRBD2 (6 bases each). The CDR3 is 15 residues long. V shed 6 bases and J shed 1 base, with 15 bases lying between them. Here the CDR3 DNA reads TGTGCCAGCAGCCGGGGGCAGGGCCTCCAAGAGACCCAGTACTTC. As protein: CASSRGQGLQETQYF.

V usage is TRBV29-1 and J usage is TRBJ1-5, with 8 bases matching TRBD1. The CDR3 length is 15 residues. From germline, CDR1 is SQVTM and CDR2 ANQGSEA. The DNA for the CDR3 is TGCACCAGGGGACATACAGGGGGTAGGAATCAGCCCCAGCATTTT. It codes for CTRGHTGGRNQPQHF.

This clonotype showed up just a few times. The gene calls are TRBV6-5 and TRBJ2-7, with TRBD2 matching over 11 bases. The germline CDR1 and CDR2 sequences are MNHEY and SVGAGI. After removal of 2 bases from V and 5 bases from J, the junction contained 5 bases not matched to a gene. The CDR3 contains 15 residues. The CDR3 bases are TGTGCCAGCAGTTACCACCTAGCGGGAGGTGACGAGCAGTACTTC. Translation gives CASSYHLAGGDEQYF.

This CDR3 is CSVAEGESYGYTF. CDR3 in DNA: TGCAGCGTTGCGGAGGGAGAGAGCTATGGCTACACCTTC. The J gene is TRBJ1-2, the V gene TRBV29-1; no firm D call. V dropped 4 bases and J dropped 4 bases, with 13 bases sitting between them. CDR3 length equals 13 residues. Germline V gives CDR1 SQVTM, CDR2 ANQGSEA.

The chain recombines TRBV7-9 with TRBJ2-7; D may be TRBD1 (6 bases). With 5 bases removed from V and 10 bases from J, the gap between germline ends came to 21 bases. The CDR3 sequence is 14 residues long. Germline V gene lookup returns CDR1 SEHNR and CDR2 FQNEAQ (reference sequence). The CDR3, as DNA: TGTGCCAGCAGCCCCGGGTCGACAGGTCGGAGACAGTACTTC. As protein: CASSPGSTGRRQYF.

The chain combines TRBV7-9 with TRBJ1-1; D possibly corresponds to TRBD1 (5 bases). V was pared by 4 bases and J by 5 bases, with 14 bases between. The germline V gene has CDR1 SEHNR and CDR2 FQNEAQ (reference sequence). The length of the CDR3 is 14 residues. The CDR3 DNA is TGTGCCAGCAGCTCACACGGGGCTAATACTGAAGCTTTCTTT. Translating gives CASSSHGANTEAFF.

This rearrangement joins TRBV20-1 to TRBJ2-7; D may be TRBD2 (6 bases). The CDR3 has 12 amino acids. Trimming stripped 6 bases from V and 3 bases from J, with 12 bases between. CDR1 and CDR2 (germline): DFQATT, SNEGSKA (reference sequence). CDR3 amino acids: CSAAGLDYEQYF. CDR3 bases: TGCAGTGCCGCGGGACTGGACTACGAGCAGTACTTC.

The J gene is TRBJ1-6, the V gene TRBV7-8; tentatively, D is TRBD1 (6 bases). CDR1 SGHVS and CDR2 FQNEAQ come from the germline V gene. The CDR3 contains 15 residues. The germline V and J ends were trimmed by 5 bases and 5 bases, with 13 bases remaining between them. The CDR3 loop reads CASSPAWDNNSPLHF. The CDR3 DNA reads TGTGCCAGCAGCCCGGCCTGGGACAATAATTCACCCCTCCACTTT.

This chain connects TRBV20-1 to TRBJ2-7, with D perhaps matching TRBD1 (5 bases). V lost 3 bases and J lost 3, with 9 bases in between. Looked up from germline, CDR1 is DFQATT and CDR2 is SNEGSKA (reference sequence). CDR3 size: 12 residues. The CDR3 here is CSASPTDYEQYF. CDR3 coding DNA: TGCAGTGCTAGTCCGACAGACTACGAGCAGTACTTC.

The CDR3 region is CASKSGGVNSYEQYF. The CDR3 bases are TGTGCCAGCAAATCTGGGGGTGTGAACTCCTACGAGCAGTACTTC. The V and J genes are TRBV6-1 and TRBJ2-7; D is perhaps TRBD1 or TRBD2 (5 bases each). From germline, CDR1 is MNHNS and CDR2 SASEGT. The V gene lost 7 bases and the J gene lost 0 bases, with 16 bases spanning the gap. There are 15 residues in the CDR3.

This clonotype occurred a few times. The chain carries TRBV29-1 and TRBJ2-5; 8 bases fit TRBD1. Trimming at V came to 4 bases and at J to 4 bases, leaving 8 bases not matched to a gene. The CDR3 loop spans 14 amino acids. The germline CDR1 and CDR2 sequences are SQVTM and ANQGSEA. In DNA form, the CDR3 reads TGCAGCGTTGGAGAACAGGGGGTGGGAGAGACCCAGTACTTC. This codes for CSVGEQGVGETQYF.

The rearrangement links TRBV2 to TRBJ1-6; 7 positions agree with TRBD1. The CDR3 is made up of 11 amino acids. CDR1 SNHLY and CDR2 FYNNEI come from the germline V gene. The junction had 1 base not matched to a gene; V was cut back by 6 bases and J by 11 bases. The chain's CDR3 is CASRGQTPLHF. The CDR3 DNA follows: TGTGCCAGCAGGGGACAGACACCCCTCCACTTT.

This clonotype occurred a few times. The CDR3 loop reads CASSWRLDGQETQYF. The DNA for the CDR3 is TGTGCCAGTAGTTGGAGACTAGATGGACAAGAGACCCAGTACTTC. The chain couples TRBV19 to TRBJ2-5; the D gene is possibly TRBD2 (6 bases). Trimming pared 5 bases from V and 2 bases from J, leaving 15 bases between. CDR3 size: 15 residues. Germline assignment: CDR1 LNHDA and CDR2 SQIVND (reference sequence).

Details on this clonotype: One base away lies a much larger clone, so this may be a sequencing read error. The chain employs TRBV10-3 and TRBJ2-5; TRBD2 matches 13 bases. Germline trimming cut 8 bases from V and 5 bases from J; bases unmatched to any gene: 8. Germline CDR1 reads ENHRY; CDR2 reads SYGVKD. This CDR3 is 15 amino acids long. In DNA form, the CDR3 reads TGTGCCATCGGTGGACTAGCGGGAGTGGGGGAGACCCAGTACTTC. This codes for CAIGGLAGVGETQYF.

This chain joins TRBV20-1 and TRBJ1-4, with a tentative D call TRBD1 (5 bases). Germline values: CDR1 DFQATT, CDR2 SNEGSKA (reference sequence). V lost 3 bases and J lost 6, with 8 bases in between. The CDR3 runs to 12 residues. This CDR3 reads CSARGTYEKLFF. CDR3 DNA sequence: TGCAGTGCTAGGGGGACTTATGAAAAACTGTTTTTT.

The rearrangement joins TRBV2 to TRBJ1-4, with a weak D call TRBD1 (6 bases). The CDR3 is 14 amino acids. The germline V and J ends were trimmed by 6 bases and 8 bases, with 16 bases remaining between them. CDR1 is SNHLY and CDR2 is FYNNEI in the germline V gene. The CDR3 DNA follows: TGTGCCAGCAGAAGGGACGGGGGGGCCGAAAAACTGTTTTTT. This codes for CASRRDGGAEKLFF.

This chain links TRBV10-3 with TRBJ1-2; 11 positions agree with TRBD1. The CDR3 extends over 13 amino acids. Germline V lookup: CDR1 ENHRY, CDR2 SYGVKD. With 8 bases clipped from V and 5 bases from J, the junction kept 4 bases outside the gene matches. The CDR3 coding sequence is TGTGCCATCGGACAGGGGGCAGGTTATGGCTACACCTTC. Translating gives CAIGQGAGYGYTF.

This sequence joins TRBV20-1 and TRBJ1-6; D is perhaps TRBD1 (6 bases). V was shortened by 7 bases and J by 10 bases, with 17 bases between the two germline ends. Germline CDR1 DFQATT, CDR2 SNEGSKA (reference sequence). There are 13 residues in the CDR3. CDR3 region: CSVTTGPGSPLHF. CDR3 nucleotide sequence: TGCAGTGTCACAACAGGGCCAGGGTCACCCCTCCACTTT.

The rearrangement uses TRBV24-1 and TRBJ1-2; D is uncertain. From germline, CDR1 is KGHDR and CDR2 SFDVKD. The CDR3 totals 12 residues. V was clipped by 4 bases and J by 3 bases, with 5 bases between them. For the CDR3, the DNA is TGTGCCACCAGTGAGTCTGACTATGGCTACACCTTC. This encodes CATSESDYGYTF.

In this sample, this clonotype turned up many times. The V and J genes are TRBV7-9 and TRBJ1-1; D remains unclear. V dropped 5 bases and J dropped 4 bases, with 11 bases sitting between them. The germline gives CDR1 SEHNR, CDR2 FQNEAQ (reference sequence). The CDR3 covers 13 residues. The CDR3 here is CASSRRGATEAFF. Written as DNA, the CDR3 is TGTGCCAGCAGCCGCCGGGGTGCCACTGAAGCTTTCTTT.

This clonotype has only one observation. The rearrangement uses TRBV19 and TRBJ1-2; a weak D match, TRBD1 (5 bases). The V and J ends lost 3 bases and 0 bases respectively, with 11 bases between them. This CDR3 is built from 15 residues. Per germline, CDR1 LNHDA and CDR2 SQIVND (reference sequence). DNA for the CDR3: TGTGCCAGTAGTATTGGGGCAGCGTCTAACTATGGCTACACCTTC. Amino acids: CASSIGAASNYGYTF.

This clonotype was counted ten times or more. The genes are TRBV20-1 and TRBJ1-2; D is possibly TRBD1 (6 bases). The CDR3 totals 14 residues. Trimming removed 2 bases from V and 7 bases from J, with 17 bases in between. Germline loops: CDR1 DFQATT, CDR2 SNEGSKA (reference sequence). CDR3 bases: TGCAGTGCTAGACTCGACAGGCCCACCGGTGGCTACACCTTC. Its translation: CSARLDRPTGGYTF.